These 9 T cell receptor beta chains came from one sample sequenced in a study of OX40 agonist ivuxolimab in advanced cancers. The method was immunoSEQ multiplex PCR; TCRdb's version includes in-frame clones alone and lacks a portion of them. There are around 48,000 clones in the sample; roughly 84% occur only once, and about 10% lies in the top ten. Sequences were derived from CD4+ or CD8+ T cells sorted from blood, sampled in a trial of the OX40 agonist ivuxolimab. These receptors were obtained from an adult with an advanced solid tumor such as melanoma, head and neck, liver or kidney cancer.

The chain recombines TRBV10-3 with TRBJ1-5, with no clear D. This CDR3 spans 14 amino acids. Germline CDR1 reads ENHRY; CDR2 reads SYGVKD. V gave up 4 bases and J gave up 4 bases, with 11 bases separating them. The CDR3 nucleotides are TGTGCCATCAGTGTATCGGACGGGAATCAGCCCCAGCATTTT. As protein: CAISVSDGNQPQHF.

The gene calls are TRBV19 and TRBJ2-6, with a weak D call TRBD1 (6 bases). Germline CDR1 and CDR2: LNHDA and SQIVND (reference sequence). Trimming removed 9 bases from V and 0 bases from J, with 21 bases in between. This CDR3 spans 18 amino acids. The CDR3 region has the DNA TGTGCCAGCACCATACAGGGCCGACCCTCCTCTGGGGCCAACGTCCTGACTTTC. Translating it yields CASTIQGRPSSGANVLTF.

This chain links TRBV11-2 with TRBJ1-2; TRBD1 matches at 12 bases. CDR3 length: 15 residues. V dropped 5 bases and J dropped 7; count of bases not matched to a gene: 8. The germline V gene encodes CDR1 SGHAT and CDR2 FQNNGV. This chain's CDR3 is CASSPRDRGLVGYTF. For the CDR3, the DNA is TGTGCCAGCAGCCCAAGGGACAGGGGGCTAGTTGGCTACACCTTC.

The chain links TRBV14 to TRBJ2-1, with 8 bases lining up with TRBD1. After removal of 4 bases from V and 4 bases from J, the junction contained 3 bases not matched to a gene. Looked up from germline, CDR1 is SGHDN and CDR2 is FVKESK. There are 14 residues in the CDR3. For the CDR3, the DNA is TGTGCCAGCAGCCGGACAGGGTTATACAATGAGCAGTTCTTC. This translates into CASSRTGLYNEQFF.

This chain connects TRBV30 to TRBJ2-2; 7 bases match TRBD1. This CDR3 spans 14 amino acids. Trimming at V came to 0 bases and at J to 4 bases, leaving 2 bases not matched to a gene. CDR1 is GTSNPN, CDR2 SVGIG, per germline (reference sequence). CDR3: CAWSVPGGTGELFF. CDR3 DNA sequence: TGTGCCTGGAGTGTACCAGGGGGCACCGGGGAGCTGTTTTTT. Full variable domain (remainder filled in from reference TRBV30 and TRBJ2-2): SQTIHQWPATLVQPVGSPLSLECTVEGTSNPNLYWYRQAAGRGLQLLFYSVGIGQISSEVPQNLSASRPQDRQFILSSKKLLLSDSGFYLCAWSVPGGTGELFFGEGSRLTVL.

The rearrangement links TRBV27 to TRBJ1-6, with D possibly being TRBD1 (6 bases). V dropped 2 bases and J dropped 10 bases, with 18 bases sitting between them. Germline-derived CDR1 and CDR2 are MNHEY and SMNVEV (reference sequence). CDR3 length: 16 amino acids. The CDR3 protein is CASSLRGVVRDSPLHF. DNA for the CDR3: TGTGCCAGCAGTTTAAGGGGGGTGGTCAGGGACTCACCCCTCCACTTT.

This chain joins TRBV7-9 and TRBJ1-2; D remains unclear. The germline V gene encodes CDR1 SEHNR and CDR2 FQNEAQ (reference sequence). This CDR3 is built from 12 residues. The germline V and J ends were trimmed by 5 bases and 0 bases, with 4 bases remaining between them. CDR3: CASSVSNYGYTF. In nucleotides, the CDR3 is TGTGCCAGCAGCGTGTCTAACTATGGCTACACCTTC.

The rearrangement joins TRBV28 to TRBJ2-3; no reliable D call. This CDR3 comprises 13 residues. Germline loops: CDR1 MDHEN, CDR2 SYDVKM. The ends were cut back, 6 bases at V and 4 bases at J, with 11 bases in the middle. CDR3 in DNA: TGTGCCAGCAGCTCCCCAAGCCCAGATACGCAGTATTTT. It specifies CASSSPSPDTQYF.

The genes are TRBV6-1 and TRBJ1-2; no reliable D call. This CDR3 has 13 amino acids. CDR1 and CDR2 (germline): MNHNS, SASEGT. Trimming took 0 bases from V and 10 from J, leaving 12 bases between them. CDR3 amino acids: CASSEAPRLLYTF. CDR3 in DNA: TGTGCCAGCAGTGAAGCGCCGAGACTACTCTACACCTTC.